This passage covers 17 T cell receptor beta chains from one sample sequenced in a study of cytomegalovirus exposure and HLA in healthy donors. Clones were read by immunoSEQ multiplex PCR, and TCRdb kept only the in-frame ones, dropping some. The sample lists about 63,000 clones; 89% were seen once. The sequenced material came from PBMCs. The receptor set was obtained from a woman between 18 and 30 years old in good health and CMV-seronegative.

The gene calls are TRBV5-1 and TRBJ2-7; 12 bases are shared with TRBD1. V shed 3 bases and J 5 bases; nucleotides not matched to a gene: 3. The CDR3 spans 14 residues. The germline gives CDR1 SGHRS, CDR2 YFSETQ. Here the CDR3 reads CASSWGTGGNEQYF. The DNA for the CDR3 is TGCGCCAGCAGCTGGGGGACAGGGGGCAACGAGCAGTACTTC. Full variable domain (rest looked up from reference TRBV5-1 and TRBJ2-7): KAGVTQTPRYLIKTRGQQVTLSCSPISGHRSVSWYQQTPGQGLQFLFEYFSETQRNKGNFPGRFSGRQFSNSRSEMNVSTLELGDSALYLCASSWGTGGNEQYFGPGTRLTVT.

The chain is built from TRBV5-1 and TRBJ2-7; TRBD1 matches at 10 bases. The CDR3 loop spans 13 amino acids. Germline CDR1 is SGHRS and CDR2 is YFSETQ. J was trimmed by 7 bases and V by 4 bases; bases with no gene match: 5. The CDR3 sequence: CASSRDRGIEQYF. For the CDR3, the DNA is TGCGCCAGCAGCCGGGACAGGGGAATTGAGCAGTACTTC.

The chain uses TRBV7-7 and TRBJ2-5; perhaps TRBD1 as D (5 bases). CDR1 is SSHAT, CDR2 FNYEAQ, per germline (reference sequence). This CDR3 has 15 amino acids. V lost 3 bases and J 2 bases, leaving 13 bases between the germline ends. The CDR3: CASSLGTGDQETQYF. The CDR3 bases are TGTGCCAGCAGCTTGGGAACAGGAGATCAAGAGACCCAGTACTTC.

This clone appeared a single time. Here the CDR3 reads CASRGADSGANVLTF. The CDR3 nucleotides are TGTGCCAGCAGGGGGGCGGACTCTGGGGCCAACGTCCTGACTTTC. V is TRBV28 and J is TRBJ2-6; maybe TRBD1 (6 bases). Germline CDR1 and CDR2: MDHEN and SYDVKM. The CDR3 is made up of 15 amino acids. V was clipped by 6 bases and J by 0 bases, with 9 bases between them.

The chain uses TRBV29-1 and TRBJ2-1; TRBD2 is a possible D gene (6 bases). Per the germline V gene, CDR1 is SQVTM and CDR2 is ANQGSEA. The CDR3 is 14 residues long. The V end was cut by 6 bases, the J end by 1 base, with 13 bases between. Written as DNA, the CDR3 is TGCAGCGTAGGCGGGGTAACGTCCTACAATGAGCAGTTCTTC. Translating it yields CSVGGVTSYNEQFF.

The genes are TRBV28 and TRBJ1-4; D not resolved. The CDR3 consists of 14 residues. With 6 bases removed from V and 0 bases from J, the gap between germline ends came to 8 bases. Germline lookup yields CDR1 MDHEN and CDR2 SYDVKM. The CDR3, as DNA: TGTGCCAGCAGGTCGGGATCAACTAATGAAAAACTGTTTTTT. Translated: CASRSGSTNEKLFF.

The chain couples TRBV28 to TRBJ2-6; TRBD1 agrees at 8 bases. J was trimmed by 3 bases and V by 6 bases; bases with no gene match: 16. Germline V gene sequence: CDR1 MDHEN, CDR2 SYDVKM. The CDR3 sequence is 19 residues long. Written as DNA, the CDR3 is TGTGCCAGCAGGCTGAGGAACTACAGGGGGGCAATTGGGGCCAACGTCCTGACTTTC. It encodes CASRLRNYRGAIGANVLTF. Complete variable domain (other parts from reference TRBV28 and TRBJ2-6): DVKVTQSSRYLVKRTGEKVFLECVQDMDHENMFWYRQDPGLGLRLIYFSYDVKMKEKGDIPEGYSVSREKKERFSLILESASTNQTSMYLCASRLRNYRGAIGANVLTFGAGSRLTVL.

In regard to this clone: The sample holds other DNA sequences that translate to the same CDR3. This chain connects TRBV6-5 to TRBJ2-7; the match to TRBD2 covers 11 bases. Germline loops: CDR1 MNHEY, CDR2 SVGAGI. The junction had 0 bases not matched to a gene; V was cut back by 0 bases and J by 2 bases. This CDR3 is 15 amino acids long. The CDR3 DNA follows: TGTGCCAGCAGTTACTCACTAGCGGGGGCCTACGAGCAGTACTTC. Amino acid sequence: CASSYSLAGAYEQYF.

The rearrangement links TRBV6-5 to TRBJ2-5, with a weak D call TRBD1 (6 bases). Trimming took 6 bases from V and 5 from J, leaving 16 bases between them. CDR1 MNHEY and CDR2 SVGAGI come from the germline V gene. CDR3 length: 14 amino acids. The CDR3 here is CASSGAPQGETQYF. The CDR3 region has the DNA TGTGCCAGCAGCGGGGCTCCTCAGGGGGAGACCCAGTACTTC.

The V and J genes are TRBV28 and TRBJ2-3; 13 bases are a match to TRBD2. Germline-derived CDR1 and CDR2 are MDHEN and SYDVKM. V was clipped by 6 bases and J by 5 bases; unmatched bases: 5. This CDR3 comprises 15 residues. CDR3 bases: TGTGCCAGCAGGGTACTAGCGGGGGGGGAAGATACGCAGTATTTT. This gives the protein CASRVLAGGEDTQYF.

The chain couples TRBV10-3 to TRBJ2-7, with D possibly TRBD1 on 5 matching bases. The CDR3 has 16 amino acids. Germline assignment: CDR1 ENHRY and CDR2 SYGVKD. The V end lost 0 bases, the J end lost 5 bases, and 17 bases lay between the germline ends. The CDR3 sequence is CAISESIGAGRNEQYF. For the CDR3, the DNA is TGTGCCATCAGTGAGTCGATAGGGGCAGGCAGGAACGAGCAGTACTTC.

The count of this clone is one. The genes are TRBV29-1 and TRBJ2-1; possibly TRBD2 for D (7 bases). Germline V lookup: CDR1 SQVTM, CDR2 ANQGSEA. V shed 8 bases and J shed 0 bases, with 17 bases lying between them. The CDR3 extends over 15 amino acids. The CDR3 region is CSSGKGGSSYNEQFF. The DNA for the CDR3 is TGCAGCTCAGGAAAGGGGGGGAGCTCCTACAATGAGCAGTTCTTC.

The chain couples TRBV5-6 to TRBJ1-2, with a weak D call TRBD1 (6 bases). Trimming shortened V by 4 bases and J by 2 bases, and 12 bases separated the two germline ends. Germline V gene sequence: CDR1 SGHDT, CDR2 YYEEEE. The CDR3 contains 14 residues. CDR3: CASSLPGHNYGYTF. The CDR3 region has the DNA TGTGCCAGCAGCCTTCCGGGACACAACTATGGCTACACCTTC.

The rearrangement uses TRBV6-6 and TRBJ2-7; D is perhaps TRBD1 (6 bases). CDR1 is MNHNY and CDR2 is SVGAGI in the germline V gene (reference sequence). Trimming pared 6 bases from V and 2 bases from J, leaving 11 bases between. This CDR3 spans 13 amino acids. This CDR3 reads CASRKRDTYEQYF. CDR3 DNA: TGTGCCAGCAGAAAACGGGACACCTACGAGCAGTACTTC.

The chain joins TRBV28 to TRBJ1-1, with 9 bases lining up with TRBD1. The trim removed 9 bases at V and 8 bases at J, leaving 7 bases unmatched. The CDR3 is made up of 12 amino acids. Per germline, CDR1 MDHEN and CDR2 SYDVKM. Written as DNA, the CDR3 is TGTGCCAGTAAACAGGGGGCCTGGGAAGCTTTCTTT. Its translation is CASKQGAWEAFF.

This clone was recorded a few times. V is TRBV28 and J is TRBJ1-1, with D possibly being TRBD1 (5 bases). The CDR3 totals 14 residues. CDR1 is MDHEN, CDR2 SYDVKM, per germline. V lost 8 bases to trimming and J lost 4 bases, with 17 bases between them. Here the CDR3 DNA reads TGTGCCAGCGCTTGGGGCAGCGCCTTCACTGAAGCTTTCTTT. Protein product: CASAWGSAFTEAFF.

The rearrangement links TRBV28 to TRBJ1-1; TRBD1 matches 8 bases. The CDR3 loop spans 14 amino acids. Germline trimming cut 6 bases from V and 10 bases from J; bases unmatched to any gene: 13. Germline V gene lookup returns CDR1 MDHEN and CDR2 SYDVKM. Here the CDR3 reads CASSPGTGHRGAFF. In DNA form, the CDR3 reads TGTGCCAGCAGCCCGGGGACAGGCCATCGTGGAGCTTTCTTT.